The present T cell receptor (beta chain) was sequenced within a study of cytomegalovirus exposure and HLA in healthy donors. Study conclusions and caveats: A few CMV-associated chains were confirmed in vitro to be specific for CMV antigens.

Germline V gives CDR1 SQVTM, CDR2 ANQGSEA. V shed 4 bases and J shed 1 base, with 13 bases lying between them. There are 14 residues in the CDR3. As to this clone: Its antigen is undetermined.

The method was immunoSEQ multiplex PCR; TCRdb's version includes in-frame clones alone and lacks a portion of them. The sample has some 250,000 clones; 85% to 90% are singletons. Sample: PBMCs. The genes are TRBV29-1 and TRBJ2-5, with a tentative D call TRBD1 (6 bases). This TCR was recovered from a woman aged 18-29 years in good health and CMV-seronegative. CDR3 sequence (DNA): TGCAGCGTTGGGCCGGACAGATCCCAAGAGACCCAGTACTTC. Amino acid sequence: CSVGPDRSQETQYF.